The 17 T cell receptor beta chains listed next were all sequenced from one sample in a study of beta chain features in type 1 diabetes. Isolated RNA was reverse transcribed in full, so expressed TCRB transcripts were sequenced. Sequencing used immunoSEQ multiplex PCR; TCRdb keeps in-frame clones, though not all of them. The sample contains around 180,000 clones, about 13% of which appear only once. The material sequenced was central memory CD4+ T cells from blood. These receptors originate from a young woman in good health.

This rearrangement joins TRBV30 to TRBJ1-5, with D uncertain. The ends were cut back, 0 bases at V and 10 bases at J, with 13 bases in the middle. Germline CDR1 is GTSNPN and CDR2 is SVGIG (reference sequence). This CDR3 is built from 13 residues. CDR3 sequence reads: CAWSVVTPGPQHF. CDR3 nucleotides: TGTGCCTGGAGTGTTGTAACTCCAGGACCCCAGCATTTT.

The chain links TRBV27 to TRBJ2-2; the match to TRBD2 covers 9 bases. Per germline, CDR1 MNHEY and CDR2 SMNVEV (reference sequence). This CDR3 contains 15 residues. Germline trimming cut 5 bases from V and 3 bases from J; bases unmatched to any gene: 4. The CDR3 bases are TGTGCCAGCAGTATACGCGGGAGGGACACCGGGGAGCTGTTTTTT. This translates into CASSIRGRDTGELFF.

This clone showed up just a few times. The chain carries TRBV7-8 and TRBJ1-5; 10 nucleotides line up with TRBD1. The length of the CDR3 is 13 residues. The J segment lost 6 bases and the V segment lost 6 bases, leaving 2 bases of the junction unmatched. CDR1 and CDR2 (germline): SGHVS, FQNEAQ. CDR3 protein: CASSGTGVQPQHF. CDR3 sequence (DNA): TGTGCCAGCAGTGGGACAGGGGTTCAGCCCCAGCATTTT.

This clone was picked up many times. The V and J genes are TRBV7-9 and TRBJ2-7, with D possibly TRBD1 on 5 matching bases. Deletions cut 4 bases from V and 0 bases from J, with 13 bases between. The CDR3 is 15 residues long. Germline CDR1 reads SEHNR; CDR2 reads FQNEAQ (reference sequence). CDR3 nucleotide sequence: TGTGCCAGCAGCTCAAGGGGCTGGGGCTCCTACGAGCAGTACTTC. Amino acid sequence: CASSSRGWGSYEQYF.

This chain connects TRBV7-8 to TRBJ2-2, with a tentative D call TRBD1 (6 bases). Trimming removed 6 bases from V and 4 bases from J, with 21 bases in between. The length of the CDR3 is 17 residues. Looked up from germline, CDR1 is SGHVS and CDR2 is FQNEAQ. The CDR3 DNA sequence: TGTGCCAGCAGGCCCACAGGGCCCGGGGCTGCCACCGGGGAGCTGTTTTTT. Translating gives CASRPTGPGAATGELFF.

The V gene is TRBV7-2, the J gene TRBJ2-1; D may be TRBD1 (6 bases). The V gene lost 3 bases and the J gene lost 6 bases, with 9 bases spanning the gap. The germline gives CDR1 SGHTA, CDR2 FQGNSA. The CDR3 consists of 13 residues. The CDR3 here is CASSFLGGNEQFF. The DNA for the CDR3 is TGTGCCAGCAGCTTCTTAGGGGGCAATGAGCAGTTCTTC. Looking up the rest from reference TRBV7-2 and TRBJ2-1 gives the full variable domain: GAGVSQSPSNKVTEKGKDVELRCDPISGHTALYWYRQSLGQGLEFLIYFQGNSAPDKSGLPSDRFSAERTGGSVSTLTIQRTQQEDSAVYLCASSFLGGNEQFFGPGTRLTVL.

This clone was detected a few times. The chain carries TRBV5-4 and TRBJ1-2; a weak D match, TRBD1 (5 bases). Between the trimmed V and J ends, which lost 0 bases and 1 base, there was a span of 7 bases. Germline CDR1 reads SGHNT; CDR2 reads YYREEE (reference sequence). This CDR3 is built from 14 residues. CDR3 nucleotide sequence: TGTGCCAGCAGCTTGGACAGGATTAACTATGGCTACACCTTC. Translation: CASSLDRINYGYTF.

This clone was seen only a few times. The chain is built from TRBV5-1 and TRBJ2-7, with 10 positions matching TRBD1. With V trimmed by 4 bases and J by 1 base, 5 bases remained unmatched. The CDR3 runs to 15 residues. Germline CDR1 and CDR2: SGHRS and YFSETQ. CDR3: CASSAGDRGSYEQYF. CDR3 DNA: TGCGCCAGCAGCGCGGGGGACAGGGGTTCCTACGAGCAGTACTTC.

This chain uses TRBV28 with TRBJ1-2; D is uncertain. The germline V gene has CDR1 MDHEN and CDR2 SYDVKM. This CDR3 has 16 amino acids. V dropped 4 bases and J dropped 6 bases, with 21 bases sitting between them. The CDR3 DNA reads TGTGCCAGCAGTTCCTTAACCGTGTCGGGGAGGGATGGCTACACCTTC. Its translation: CASSSLTVSGRDGYTF.

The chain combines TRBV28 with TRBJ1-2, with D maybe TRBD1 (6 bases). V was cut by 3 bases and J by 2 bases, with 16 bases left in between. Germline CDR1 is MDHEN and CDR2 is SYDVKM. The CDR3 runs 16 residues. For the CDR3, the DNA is TGTGCCAGCAGTTTTCTCCAGGGGAGAGCGAACTATGGCTACACCTTC. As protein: CASSFLQGRANYGYTF.

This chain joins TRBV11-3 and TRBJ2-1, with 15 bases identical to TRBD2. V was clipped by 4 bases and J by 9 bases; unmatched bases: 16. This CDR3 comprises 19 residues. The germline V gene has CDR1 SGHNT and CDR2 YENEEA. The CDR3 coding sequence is TGTGCCAGCAGCTCGAGTCTTCGGACTAGCGGGAGGGGTATGGGTGAGCAGTTCTTC. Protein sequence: CASSSSLRTSGRGMGEQFF.

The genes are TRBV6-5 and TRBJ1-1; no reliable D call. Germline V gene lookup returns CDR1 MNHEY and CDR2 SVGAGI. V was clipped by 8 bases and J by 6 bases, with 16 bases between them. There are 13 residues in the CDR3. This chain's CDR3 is CASGSFGVAEAFF. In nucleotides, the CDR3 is TGTGCCAGCGGGTCGTTCGGGGTTGCTGAAGCTTTCTTT.

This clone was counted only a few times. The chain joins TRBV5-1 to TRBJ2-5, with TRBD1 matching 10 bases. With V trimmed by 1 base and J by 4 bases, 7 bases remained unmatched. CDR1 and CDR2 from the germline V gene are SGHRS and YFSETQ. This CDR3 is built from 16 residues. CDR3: CASSLLGQGWSETQYF. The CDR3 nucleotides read TGCGCCAGCAGCTTGTTGGGACAGGGGTGGTCAGAGACCCAGTACTTC.

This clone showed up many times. The CDR3 DNA reads as TGTGCCAGCCGAAGGGACAGTCGACTGTTTTTT. Translation: CASRRDSRLFF. V and J are TRBV28 and TRBJ1-4; the match to TRBD1 covers 7 bases. In germline, CDR1 is MDHEN, CDR2 SYDVKM. The CDR3 consists of 11 residues. The V and J ends lost 8 bases and 13 bases, in that order; junction bases with no gene match: 7.

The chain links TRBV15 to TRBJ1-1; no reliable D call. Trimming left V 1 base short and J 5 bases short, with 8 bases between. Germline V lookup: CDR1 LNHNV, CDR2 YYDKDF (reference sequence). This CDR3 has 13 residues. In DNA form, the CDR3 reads TGTGCCACCAGCAGAGTCCGACATACTGAAGCTTTCTTT. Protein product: CATSRVRHTEAFF.

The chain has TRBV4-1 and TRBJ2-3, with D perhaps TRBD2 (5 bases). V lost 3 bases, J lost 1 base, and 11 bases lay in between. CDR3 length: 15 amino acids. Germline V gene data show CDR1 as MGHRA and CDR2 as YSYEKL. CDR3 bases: TGCGCCAGCAGCCAGAGGGTCACAGGCACAGATACGCAGTATTTT. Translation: CASSQRVTGTDTQYF.

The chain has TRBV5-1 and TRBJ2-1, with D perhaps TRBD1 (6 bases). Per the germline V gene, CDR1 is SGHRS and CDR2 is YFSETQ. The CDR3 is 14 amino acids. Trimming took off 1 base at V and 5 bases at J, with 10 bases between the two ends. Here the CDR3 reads CASSLYRANNEQFF. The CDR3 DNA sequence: TGCGCCAGCAGCTTGTACAGGGCAAACAATGAGCAGTTCTTC. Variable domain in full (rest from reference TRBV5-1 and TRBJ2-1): KAGVTQTPRYLIKTRGQQVTLSCSPISGHRSVSWYQQTPGQGLQFLFEYFSETQRNKGNFPGRFSGRQFSNSRSEMNVSTLELGDSALYLCASSLYRANNEQFFGPGTRLTVL.